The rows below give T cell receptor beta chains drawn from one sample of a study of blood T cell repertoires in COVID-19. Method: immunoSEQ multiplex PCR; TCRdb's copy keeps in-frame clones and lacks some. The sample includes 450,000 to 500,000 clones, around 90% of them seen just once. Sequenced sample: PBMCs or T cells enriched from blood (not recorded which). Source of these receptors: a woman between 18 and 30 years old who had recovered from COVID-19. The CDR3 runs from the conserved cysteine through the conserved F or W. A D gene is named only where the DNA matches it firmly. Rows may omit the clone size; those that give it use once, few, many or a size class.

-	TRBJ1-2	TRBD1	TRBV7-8	CASSLGRGGGGYTF	TGTGCCAGCAGCTTAGGGAGAGGGGGCGGTGGCTACACCTTC
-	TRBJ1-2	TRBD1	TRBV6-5	CASSSTSGQGLRGYTF	TGTGCCAGCAGTTCAACCTCGGGACAGGGATTAAGGGGCTACACCTTC
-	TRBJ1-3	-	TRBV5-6	CASSFYGNTIYF	TGTGCCAGCAGCTTCTATGGAAACACCATATATTTT
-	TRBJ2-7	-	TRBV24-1	CAPPSQYF	TGTGCCCCTCCCTCCCAGTACTTC
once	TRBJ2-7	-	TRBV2	CASQTGLLSSYEQYF	TGTGCCAGTCAGACCGGACTCCTGAGCTCCTACGAGCAGTACTTC
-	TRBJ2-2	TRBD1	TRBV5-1	CASSQGQLGELFF	TGCGCCAGCAGCCAGGGACAGCTCGGGGAGCTGTTTTTT
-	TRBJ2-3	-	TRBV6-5	CASSRGSTGRTQYF	TGTGCCAGCAGCCGAGGCTCTACGGGGAGGACGCAGTATTTT
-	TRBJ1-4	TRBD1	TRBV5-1	CASSRDRVSEKLFF	TGCGCCAGCAGCAGGGACAGGGTGTCGGAAAAACTGTTTTTT
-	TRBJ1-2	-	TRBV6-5	CASSFDPGVGYTF	TGTGCCAGCAGTTTTGACCCAGGGGTTGGCTACACCTTC
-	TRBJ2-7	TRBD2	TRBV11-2	CASSPLAGGTYEQYF	TGTGCCAGCAGCCCGCTAGCGGGGGGGACCTACGAGCAGTACTTC
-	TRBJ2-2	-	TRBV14	CASSQDTDGELFF	TGTGCCAGCAGCCAAGATACTGACGGGGAGCTGTTTTTT
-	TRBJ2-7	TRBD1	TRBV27	CASRIAGGRGDEQYF	TGTGCCAGCAGAATAGCAGGGGGCAGAGGCGACGAGCAGTACTTC
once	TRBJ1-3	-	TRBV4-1	CASSQPRERSGNTIYF	TGCGCCAGCAGCCAACCCAGGGAACGTTCTGGAAACACCATATATTTT
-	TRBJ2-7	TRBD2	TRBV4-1	CASSQVAGFNEQYF	TGCGCCAGCAGCCAAGTAGCGGGGTTCAACGAGCAGTACTTC
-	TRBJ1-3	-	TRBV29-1	CSVVQGSNTIYF	TGCAGCGTTGTACAGGGAAGTAACACCATATATTTT
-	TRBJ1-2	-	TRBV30	CAWSVKGLRGYTF	TGTGCCTGGAGTGTAAAGGGGCTTAGGGGCTACACCTTC
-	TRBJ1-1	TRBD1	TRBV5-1	CASSFQGANTEAFF	TGCGCCAGCAGCTTTCAGGGGGCTAACACTGAAGCTTTCTTT
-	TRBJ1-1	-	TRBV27	CASSRGGLGTEAFF	TGTGCCAGCAGCAGGGGCGGGTTGGGCACTGAAGCTTTCTTT
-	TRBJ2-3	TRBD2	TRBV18	CASSPGLAGSTDTQYF	TGTGCCAGCTCACCCGGGCTAGCGGGGTCCACAGATACGCAGTATTTT
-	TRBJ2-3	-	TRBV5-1	CASRAGSTDTQYF	TGCGCCAGCAGGGCGGGGAGCACAGATACGCAGTATTTT
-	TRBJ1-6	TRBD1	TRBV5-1	CASSLQGMGAGSPLHF	TGCGCCAGCAGCTTACAGGGGATGGGGGCAGGGTCACCCCTCCACTTT
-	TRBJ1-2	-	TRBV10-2	CASNPNPPHGYTF	TGCGCCAGCAATCCTAATCCCCCCCATGGCTACACCTTC
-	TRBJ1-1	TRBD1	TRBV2	CASSGEARGRGGGEAFF	TGTGCCAGCAGTGGGGAAGCAAGGGGGCGCGGCGGAGGTGAAGCTTTCTTT
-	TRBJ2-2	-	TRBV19	CASSGGRGQAKTGELFF	TGTGCCAGTAGTGGAGGGAGAGGGCAGGCAAAAACCGGGGAGCTGTTTTTT
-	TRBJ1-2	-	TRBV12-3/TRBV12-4	CASSLATGLGYTF	TGTGCCAGCAGTCTAGCAACAGGGCTCGGCTACACCTTC
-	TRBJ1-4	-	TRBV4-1	CASSQGLEKLFF	TGCGCCAGCAGCCAAGGGCTTGAAAAACTGTTTTTT
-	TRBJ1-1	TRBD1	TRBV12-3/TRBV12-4	CASSPGQLLEAFF	TGTGCCAGCAGCCCGGGACAGTTACTTGAAGCTTTCTTT
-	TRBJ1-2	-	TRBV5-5	CASSLAGNYGYTF	TGTGCCAGCAGCTTGGCAGGGAACTATGGCTACACCTTC
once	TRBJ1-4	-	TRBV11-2	CASSLEPGGDEKLFF	TGTGCCAGCAGCCTGGAGCCGGGGGGCGATGAAAAACTGTTTTTT
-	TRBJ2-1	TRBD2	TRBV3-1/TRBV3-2	CASSQFIGGGETGPNEQFF	TGTGCCAGCAGCCAGTTTATCGGCGGGGGGGAGACTGGGCCCAATGAGCAGTTCTTC
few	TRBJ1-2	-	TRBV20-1	CSASRQERGYTF	TGCAGTGCTAGTCGACAGGAAAGAGGCTACACCTTC
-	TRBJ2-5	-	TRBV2	CASKTGGGVYETQYF	TGTGCCAGCAAAACTGGAGGGGGGGTATATGAGACCCAGTACTTC
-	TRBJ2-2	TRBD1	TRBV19	CASSITGQGNTGELFF	TGTGCCAGTAGTATAACTGGACAGGGAAACACCGGGGAGCTGTTTTTT
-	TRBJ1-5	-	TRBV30	CAWSVRAGQPQHF	TGTGCCTGGAGTGTACGAGCGGGGCAGCCCCAGCATTTT
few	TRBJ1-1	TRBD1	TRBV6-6	CASSYFVGQEAFF	TGTGCCAGCAGTTACTTCGTCGGACAGGAGGCTTTCTTT
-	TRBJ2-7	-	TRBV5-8	CASSLADWEQYF	TGTGCCAGCAGCTTGGCCGACTGGGAGCAGTACTTC
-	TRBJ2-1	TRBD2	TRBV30	CASSLAGGVNEQFF	TGTGCCTCCTCTCTAGCGGGGGGAGTTAATGAGCAGTTCTTC
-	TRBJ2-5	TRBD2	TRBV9	CASSPSGSGGQETQYF	TGTGCCAGCAGCCCAAGCGGTAGCGGGGGCCAAGAGACCCAGTACTTC
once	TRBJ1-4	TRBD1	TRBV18	CASSPTGSDEKLFF	TGTGCCAGCTCACCGACAGGGAGTGATGAAAAACTGTTTTTT
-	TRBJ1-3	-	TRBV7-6	CASSPGHTFSGNTIYF	TGTGCCAGCAGCCCAGGACATACCTTCTCTGGAAACACCATATATTTT
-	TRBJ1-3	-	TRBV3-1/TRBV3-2	CASSHDAAPTPSGNTIYF	TGTGCCAGCAGCCACGACGCGGCCCCTACTCCCTCTGGAAACACCATATATTTT
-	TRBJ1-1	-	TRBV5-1	CASSSNGQITEAFF	TGCGCCAGCAGCTCCAACGGACAGATTACTGAAGCTTTCTTT
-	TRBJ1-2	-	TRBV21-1	CASSGQAPYGYTF	TGTGCCAGCTCAGGCCAAGCACCCTATGGCTACACCTTC
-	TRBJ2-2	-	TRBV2	CASSREALDSQGELFF	TGTGCCAGCAGCCGAGAAGCCCTGGATTCACAGGGGGAGCTGTTTTTT